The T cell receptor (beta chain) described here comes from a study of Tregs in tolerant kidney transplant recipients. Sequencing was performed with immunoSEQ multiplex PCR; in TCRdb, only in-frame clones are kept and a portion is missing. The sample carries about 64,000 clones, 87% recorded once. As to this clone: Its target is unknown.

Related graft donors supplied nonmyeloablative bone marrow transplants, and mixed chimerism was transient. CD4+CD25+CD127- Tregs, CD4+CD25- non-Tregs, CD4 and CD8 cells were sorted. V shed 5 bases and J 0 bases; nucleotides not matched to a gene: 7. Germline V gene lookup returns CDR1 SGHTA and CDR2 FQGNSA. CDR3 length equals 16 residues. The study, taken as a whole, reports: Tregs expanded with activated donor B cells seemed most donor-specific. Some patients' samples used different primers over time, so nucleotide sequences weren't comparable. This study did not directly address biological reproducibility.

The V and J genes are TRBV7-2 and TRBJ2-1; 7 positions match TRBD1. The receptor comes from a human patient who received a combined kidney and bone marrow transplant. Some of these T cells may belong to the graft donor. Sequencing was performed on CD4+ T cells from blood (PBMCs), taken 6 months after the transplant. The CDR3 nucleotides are TGTGCCAGCAGCCTCTTAGGGGGCAGCTCCTACAATGAGCAGTTCTTC. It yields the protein CASSLLGGSSYNEQFF. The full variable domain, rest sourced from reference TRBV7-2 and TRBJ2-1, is GAGVSQSPSNKVTEKGKDVELRCDPISGHTALYWYRQSLGQGLEFLIYFQGNSAPDKSGLPSDRFSAERTGGSVSTLTIQRTQQEDSAVYLCASSLLGGSSYNEQFFGPGTRLTVL.